This TCR beta chain is drawn from a study of blood T cells in healthy people across ages. Study summary: Per two T cells, template switching captured roughly one barcoded beta molecule. Findings and limits, study-wide: Possibly confounding the expanded clonotype changes was the fact that donor CMV status was unknown. The unsorted PBMCs prevented any conclusive comparison of naive versus antigen-experienced cells.

Then a second PCR, running about 6 to 11 cycles, was carried out with a sample-barcoded 5' primer and a J-beta primer mix. From the 5' RACE reads, TCRdb called clonotypes with MiXCR, one entry per CDR3 protein. The data hold 1.8 million or so distinct CDR3 sequences, with about two fifths observed a single time. This clonotype appeared a few times. Its antigen is not identified. Germline V CDR1 and CDR2: SGHTA, FQGNSA. V was clipped by 4 bases and J by 1 base, with 9 bases between them. The CDR3 is made up of 14 amino acids. The individuals who served as donors were healthy Caucasians living in Russia, aged roughly 6 to 95.

The sequenced sample consisted of blood. This sequence originates from a human donor in good health. The gene calls are TRBV7-2 and TRBJ2-3; the D gene could be TRBD1 or TRBD2 (5 bases each). The CDR3 bases are TGTGCCAGCAGCTCGGGACCTCGCACAGATACGCAGTATTTT. Translated: CASSSGPRTDTQYF.